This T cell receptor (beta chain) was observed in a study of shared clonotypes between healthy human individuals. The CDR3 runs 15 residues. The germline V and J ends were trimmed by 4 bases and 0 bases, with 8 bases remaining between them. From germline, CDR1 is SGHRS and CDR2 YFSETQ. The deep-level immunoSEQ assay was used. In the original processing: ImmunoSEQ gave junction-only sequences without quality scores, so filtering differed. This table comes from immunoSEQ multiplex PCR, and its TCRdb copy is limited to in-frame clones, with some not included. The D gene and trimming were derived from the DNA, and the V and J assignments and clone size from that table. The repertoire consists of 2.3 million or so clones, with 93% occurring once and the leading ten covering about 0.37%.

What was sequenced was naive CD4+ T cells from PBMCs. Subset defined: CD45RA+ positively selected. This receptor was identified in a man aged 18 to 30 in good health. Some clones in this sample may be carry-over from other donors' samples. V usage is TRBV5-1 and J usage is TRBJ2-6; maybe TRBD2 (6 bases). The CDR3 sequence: CASSTTSSGANVLTF. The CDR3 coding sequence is TGCGCCAGCAGCACGACTAGCTCTGGGGCCAACGTCCTGACTTTC. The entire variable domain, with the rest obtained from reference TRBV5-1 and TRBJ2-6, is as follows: KAGVTQTPRYLIKTRGQQVTLSCSPISGHRSVSWYQQTPGQGLQFLFEYFSETQRNKGNFPGRFSGRQFSNSRSEMNVSTLELGDSALYLCASSTTSSGANVLTFGAGSRLTVL.